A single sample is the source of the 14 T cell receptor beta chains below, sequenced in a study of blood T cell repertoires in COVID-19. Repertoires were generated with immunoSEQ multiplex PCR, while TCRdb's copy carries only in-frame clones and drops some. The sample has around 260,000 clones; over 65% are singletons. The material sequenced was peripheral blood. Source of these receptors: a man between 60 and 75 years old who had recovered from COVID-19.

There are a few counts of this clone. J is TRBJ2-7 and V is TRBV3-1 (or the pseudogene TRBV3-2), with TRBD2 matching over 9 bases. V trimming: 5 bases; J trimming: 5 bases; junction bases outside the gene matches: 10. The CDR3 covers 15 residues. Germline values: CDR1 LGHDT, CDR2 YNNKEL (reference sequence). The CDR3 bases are TGTGCCAGCAGCGTCGGACTAGCGAGTCTCCACGAGCAGTACTTC. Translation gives CASSVGLASLHEQYF.

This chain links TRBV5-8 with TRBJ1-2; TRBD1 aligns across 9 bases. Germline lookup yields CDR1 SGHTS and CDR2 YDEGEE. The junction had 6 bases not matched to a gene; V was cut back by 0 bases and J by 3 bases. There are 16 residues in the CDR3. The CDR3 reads CASSLGVQGADYGYTF. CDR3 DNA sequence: TGTGCCAGCAGCTTGGGAGTACAGGGGGCCGACTATGGCTACACCTTC.

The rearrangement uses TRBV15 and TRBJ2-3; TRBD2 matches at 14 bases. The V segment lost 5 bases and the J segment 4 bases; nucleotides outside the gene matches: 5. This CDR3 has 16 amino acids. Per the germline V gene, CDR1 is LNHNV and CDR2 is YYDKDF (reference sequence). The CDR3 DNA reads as TGTGCCACCAGCGCGGGACTAGCGGGAGCTGCAGATACGCAGTATTTT. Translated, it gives CATSAGLAGAADTQYF.

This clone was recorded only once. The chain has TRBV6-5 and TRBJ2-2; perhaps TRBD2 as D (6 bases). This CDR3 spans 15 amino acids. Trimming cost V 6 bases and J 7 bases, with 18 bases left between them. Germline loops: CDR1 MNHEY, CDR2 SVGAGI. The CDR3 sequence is CASRSGTSRGGELFF. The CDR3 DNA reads TGTGCCAGCAGATCCGGGACTTCTCGAGGCGGGGAGCTGTTTTTT.

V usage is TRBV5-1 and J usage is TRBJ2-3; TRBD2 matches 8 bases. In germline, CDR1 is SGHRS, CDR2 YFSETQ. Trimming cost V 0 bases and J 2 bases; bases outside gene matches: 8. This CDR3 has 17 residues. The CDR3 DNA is TGCGCCAGCAGCTTGGTCAGAGCGGGAGTCAACACAGATACGCAGTATTTT. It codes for CASSLVRAGVNTDTQYF.

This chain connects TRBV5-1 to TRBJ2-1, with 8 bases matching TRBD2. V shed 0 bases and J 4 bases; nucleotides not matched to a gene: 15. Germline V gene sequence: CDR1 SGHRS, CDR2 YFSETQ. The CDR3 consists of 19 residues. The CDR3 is CASSLGPPGLVGGYNEQFF. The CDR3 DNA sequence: TGCGCCAGCAGCTTGGGACCCCCGGGACTAGTGGGGGGGTACAATGAGCAGTTCTTC. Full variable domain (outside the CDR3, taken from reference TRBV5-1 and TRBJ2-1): KAGVTQTPRYLIKTRGQQVTLSCSPISGHRSVSWYQQTPGQGLQFLFEYFSETQRNKGNFPGRFSGRQFSNSRSEMNVSTLELGDSALYLCASSLGPPGLVGGYNEQFFGPGTRLTVL.

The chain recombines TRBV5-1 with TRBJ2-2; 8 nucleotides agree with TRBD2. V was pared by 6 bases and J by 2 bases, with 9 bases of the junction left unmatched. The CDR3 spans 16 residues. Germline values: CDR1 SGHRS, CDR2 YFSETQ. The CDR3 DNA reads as TGCGCCAGCATCGGGCTAGCGGGCGTAAACACCGGGGAGCTGTTTTTT. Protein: CASIGLAGVNTGELFF.

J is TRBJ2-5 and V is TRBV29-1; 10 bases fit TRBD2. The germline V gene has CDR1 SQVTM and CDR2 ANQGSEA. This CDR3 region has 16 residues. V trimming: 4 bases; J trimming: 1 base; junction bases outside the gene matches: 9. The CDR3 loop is CSVAGGASGSQETQYF. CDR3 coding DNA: TGCAGCGTTGCGGGCGGGGCTAGCGGGAGCCAAGAGACCCAGTACTTC.

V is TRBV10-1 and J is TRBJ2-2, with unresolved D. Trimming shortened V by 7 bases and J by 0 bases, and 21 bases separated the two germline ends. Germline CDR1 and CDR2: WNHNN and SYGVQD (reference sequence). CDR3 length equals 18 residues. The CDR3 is CASILIAVTVANTGELFF. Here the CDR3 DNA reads TGCGCCAGCATTTTGATCGCCGTCACGGTCGCGAACACCGGGGAGCTGTTTTTT.

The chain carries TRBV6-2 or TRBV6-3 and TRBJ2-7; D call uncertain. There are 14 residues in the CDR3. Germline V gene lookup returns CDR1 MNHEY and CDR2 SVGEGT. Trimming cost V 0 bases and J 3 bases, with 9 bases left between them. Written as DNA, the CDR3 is TGTGCCAGCAGTTACTCGATCTCGGGCTACGAGCAGTACTTC. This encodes CASSYSISGYEQYF.

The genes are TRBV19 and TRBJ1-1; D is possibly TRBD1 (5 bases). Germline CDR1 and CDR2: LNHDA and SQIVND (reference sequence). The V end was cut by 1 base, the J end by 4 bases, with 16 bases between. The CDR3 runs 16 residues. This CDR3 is CASSIASEGLFTEAFF. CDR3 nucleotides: TGTGCCAGTAGTATAGCATCGGAGGGGCTTTTCACTGAAGCTTTCTTT.

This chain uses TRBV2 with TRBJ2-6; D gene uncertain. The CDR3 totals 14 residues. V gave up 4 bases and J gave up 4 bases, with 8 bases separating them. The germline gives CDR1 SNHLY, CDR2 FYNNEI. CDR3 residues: CASSVATGANVLTF. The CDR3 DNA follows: TGTGCCAGCAGTGTGGCCACCGGGGCCAACGTCCTGACTTTC.

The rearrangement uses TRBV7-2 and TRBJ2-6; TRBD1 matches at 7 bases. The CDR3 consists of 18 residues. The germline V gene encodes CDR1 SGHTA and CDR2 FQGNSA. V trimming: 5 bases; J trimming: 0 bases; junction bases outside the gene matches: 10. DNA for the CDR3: TGTGCCAGCAGCCCCCAGGCAGGGGGAAGCTCTGGGGCCAACGTCCTGACTTTC. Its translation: CASSPQAGGSSGANVLTF.

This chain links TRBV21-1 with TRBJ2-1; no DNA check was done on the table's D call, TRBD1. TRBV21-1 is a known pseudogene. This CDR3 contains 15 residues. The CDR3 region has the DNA TGTGCCAGCAGCAACCGGGACAGGGGGCCTTATGAGCAGTTCTTC. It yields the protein CASSNRDRGPYEQFF.